This T cell receptor beta chain was obtained from a study of radiation and T cells in renal cell carcinoma. Germline V CDR1 and CDR2: SGDLS, YYNGEE. The CDR3 covers 13 residues. V was cut by 3 bases and J by 6 bases, with 10 bases left in between. As to time point: blood 4 weeks post-SBRT, at nephrectomy. Treatment denoted: 15 Gy SBRT to primary tumor, nephrectomy 4 weeks later. TCRdb's copy holds only in-frame clones and misses some; the assay was immunoSEQ multiplex PCR. Among approximately 92,000 clones, around four fifths were seen once, and the ten largest hold 9.4%. The sample here was blood, taken from a patient whose treatment included radiotherapy and nephrectomy. V usage is TRBV9 and J usage is TRBJ2-1; a possible D gene is TRBD2 (5 bases). This receptor was obtained from a man aged 50 to 59 with renal cell carcinoma. The CDR3 sequence is CASSDRTSNEQFF. In DNA form, the CDR3 reads TGTGCCAGCAGCGATCGAACTAGCAATGAGCAGTTCTTC.